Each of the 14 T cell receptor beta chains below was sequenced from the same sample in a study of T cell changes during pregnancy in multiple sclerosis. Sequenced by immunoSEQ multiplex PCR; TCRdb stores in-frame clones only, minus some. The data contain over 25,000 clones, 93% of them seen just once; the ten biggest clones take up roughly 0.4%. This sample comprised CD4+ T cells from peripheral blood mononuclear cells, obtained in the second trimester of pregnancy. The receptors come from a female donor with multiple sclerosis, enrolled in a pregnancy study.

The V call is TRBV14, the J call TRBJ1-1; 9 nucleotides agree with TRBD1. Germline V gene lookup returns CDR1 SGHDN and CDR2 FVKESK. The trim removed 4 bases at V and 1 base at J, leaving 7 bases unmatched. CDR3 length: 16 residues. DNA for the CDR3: TGTGCCAGCAGCCCAAGGGCGGGACAGGGGAACACTGAAGCTTTCTTT. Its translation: CASSPRAGQGNTEAFF.

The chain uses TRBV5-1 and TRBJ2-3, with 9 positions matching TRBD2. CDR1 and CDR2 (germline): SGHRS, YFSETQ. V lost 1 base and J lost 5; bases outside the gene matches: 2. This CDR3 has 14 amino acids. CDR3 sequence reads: CASSLKREVDTQYF. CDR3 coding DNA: TGCGCCAGCAGCTTGAAGCGGGAGGTAGATACGCAGTATTTT.

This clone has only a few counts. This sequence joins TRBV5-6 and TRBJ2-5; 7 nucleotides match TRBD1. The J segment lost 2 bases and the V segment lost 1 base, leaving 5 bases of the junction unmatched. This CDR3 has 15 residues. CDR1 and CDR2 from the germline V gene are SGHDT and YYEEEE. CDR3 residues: CASSLLGRGQETQYF. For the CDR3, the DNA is TGTGCCAGCAGCTTGTTGGGCAGGGGGCAAGAGACCCAGTACTTC.

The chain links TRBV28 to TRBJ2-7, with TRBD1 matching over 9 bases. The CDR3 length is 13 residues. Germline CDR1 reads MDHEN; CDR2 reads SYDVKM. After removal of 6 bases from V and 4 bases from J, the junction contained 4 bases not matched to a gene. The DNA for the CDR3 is TGTGCCAGCAGCCGGGACAGGGTATACGAGCAGTACTTC. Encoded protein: CASSRDRVYEQYF.

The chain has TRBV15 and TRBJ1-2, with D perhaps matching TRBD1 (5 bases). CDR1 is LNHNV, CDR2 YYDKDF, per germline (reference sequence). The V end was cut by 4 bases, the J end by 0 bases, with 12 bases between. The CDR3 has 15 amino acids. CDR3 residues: CATSKGQTANYGYTF. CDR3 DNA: TGTGCCACCAGCAAAGGACAAACAGCTAACTATGGCTACACCTTC.

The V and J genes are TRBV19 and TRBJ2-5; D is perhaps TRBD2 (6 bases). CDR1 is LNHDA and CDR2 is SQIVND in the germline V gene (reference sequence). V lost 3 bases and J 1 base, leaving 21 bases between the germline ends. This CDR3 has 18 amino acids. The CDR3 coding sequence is TGTGCCAGTAGTATCTCCATACTAGCAGGTCTTTCCCAAGAGACCCAGTACTTC. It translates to CASSISILAGLSQETQYF.

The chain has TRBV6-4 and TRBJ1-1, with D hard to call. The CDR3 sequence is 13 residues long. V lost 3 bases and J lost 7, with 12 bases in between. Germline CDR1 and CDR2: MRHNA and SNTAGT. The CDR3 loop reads CASSDSPGSEAFF. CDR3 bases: TGTGCCAGCAGTGATTCTCCCGGGAGTGAAGCTTTCTTT.

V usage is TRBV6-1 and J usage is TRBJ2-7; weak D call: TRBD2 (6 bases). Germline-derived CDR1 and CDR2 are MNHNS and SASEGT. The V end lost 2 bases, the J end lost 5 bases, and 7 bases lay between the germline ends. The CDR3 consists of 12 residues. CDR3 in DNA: TGTGCCAGCAGTGAACGGGGGAACGAGCAGTACTTC. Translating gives CASSERGNEQYF.

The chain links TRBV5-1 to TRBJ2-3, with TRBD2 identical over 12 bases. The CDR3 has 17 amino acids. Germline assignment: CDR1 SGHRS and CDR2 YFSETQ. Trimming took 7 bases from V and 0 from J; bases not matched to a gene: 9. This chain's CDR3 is CASRQGLAGHSTDTQYF. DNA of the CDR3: TGCGCCAGCCGCCAAGGACTAGCGGGACATAGCACAGATACGCAGTATTTT.

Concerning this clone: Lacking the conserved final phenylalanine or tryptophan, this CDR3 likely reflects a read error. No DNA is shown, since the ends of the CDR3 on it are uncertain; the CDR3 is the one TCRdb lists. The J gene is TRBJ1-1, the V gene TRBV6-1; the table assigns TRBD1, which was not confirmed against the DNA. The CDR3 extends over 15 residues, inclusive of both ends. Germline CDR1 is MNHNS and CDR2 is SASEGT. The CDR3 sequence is CASSLWGEGGKNRAV.

CDR3 region: CASSIGQNNQPQHF. DNA for the CDR3: TGTGCCAGTAGTATCGGACAAAACAATCAGCCCCAGCATTTT. The chain couples TRBV19 to TRBJ1-5; tentatively, D is TRBD1 (5 bases). Trimming pared 3 bases from V and 3 bases from J, leaving 9 bases between. The CDR3 spans 14 residues. Germline CDR1 is LNHDA and CDR2 is SQIVND (reference sequence).

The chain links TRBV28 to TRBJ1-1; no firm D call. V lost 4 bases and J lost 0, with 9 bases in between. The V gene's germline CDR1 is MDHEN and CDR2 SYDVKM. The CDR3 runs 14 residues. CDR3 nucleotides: TGTGCCAGCAGTTCACCAGGTATGAACACTGAAGCTTTCTTT. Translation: CASSSPGMNTEAFF.

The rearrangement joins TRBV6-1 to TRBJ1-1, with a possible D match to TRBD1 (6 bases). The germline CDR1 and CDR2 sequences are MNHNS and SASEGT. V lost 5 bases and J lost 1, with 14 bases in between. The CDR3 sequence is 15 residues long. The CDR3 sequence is CASSTGGPWNTEAFF. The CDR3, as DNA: TGTGCCAGCAGTACGGGGGGGCCGTGGAACACTGAAGCTTTCTTT.

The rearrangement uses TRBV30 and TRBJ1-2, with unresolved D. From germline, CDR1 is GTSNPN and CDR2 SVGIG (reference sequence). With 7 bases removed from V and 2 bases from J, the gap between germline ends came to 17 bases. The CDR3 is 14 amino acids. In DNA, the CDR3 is TGTGCCTTGTCGTCCCGCGGGAAAAACTATGGCTACACCTTC. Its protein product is CALSSRGKNYGYTF.